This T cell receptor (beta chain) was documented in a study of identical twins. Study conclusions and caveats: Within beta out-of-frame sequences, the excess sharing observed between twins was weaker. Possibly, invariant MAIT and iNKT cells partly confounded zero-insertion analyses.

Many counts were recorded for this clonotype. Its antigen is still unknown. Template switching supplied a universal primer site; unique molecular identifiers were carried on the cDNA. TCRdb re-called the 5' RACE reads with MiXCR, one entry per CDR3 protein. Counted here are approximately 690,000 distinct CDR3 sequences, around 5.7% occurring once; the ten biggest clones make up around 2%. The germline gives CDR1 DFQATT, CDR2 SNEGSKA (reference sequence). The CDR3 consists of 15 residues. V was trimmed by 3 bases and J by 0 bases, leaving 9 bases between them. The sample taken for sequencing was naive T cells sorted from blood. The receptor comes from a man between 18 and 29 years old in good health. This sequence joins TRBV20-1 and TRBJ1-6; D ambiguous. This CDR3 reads CSASSGSSYNSPLHF. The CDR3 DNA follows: TGCAGTGCTAGTTCGGGGAGCTCCTATAATTCACCCCTCCACTTT.